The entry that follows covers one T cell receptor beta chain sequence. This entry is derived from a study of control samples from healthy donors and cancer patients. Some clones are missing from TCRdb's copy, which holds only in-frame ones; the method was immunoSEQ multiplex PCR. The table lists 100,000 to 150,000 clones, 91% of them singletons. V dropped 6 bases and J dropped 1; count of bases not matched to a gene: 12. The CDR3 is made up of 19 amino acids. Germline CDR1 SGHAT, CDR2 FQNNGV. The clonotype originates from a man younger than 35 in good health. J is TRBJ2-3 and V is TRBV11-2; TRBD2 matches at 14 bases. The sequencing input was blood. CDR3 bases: TGTGCCAGCAGATCGACAGGGACTAGCGGGGGTTACCGCACAGATACGCAGTATTTT. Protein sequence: CASRSTGTSGGYRTDTQYF.